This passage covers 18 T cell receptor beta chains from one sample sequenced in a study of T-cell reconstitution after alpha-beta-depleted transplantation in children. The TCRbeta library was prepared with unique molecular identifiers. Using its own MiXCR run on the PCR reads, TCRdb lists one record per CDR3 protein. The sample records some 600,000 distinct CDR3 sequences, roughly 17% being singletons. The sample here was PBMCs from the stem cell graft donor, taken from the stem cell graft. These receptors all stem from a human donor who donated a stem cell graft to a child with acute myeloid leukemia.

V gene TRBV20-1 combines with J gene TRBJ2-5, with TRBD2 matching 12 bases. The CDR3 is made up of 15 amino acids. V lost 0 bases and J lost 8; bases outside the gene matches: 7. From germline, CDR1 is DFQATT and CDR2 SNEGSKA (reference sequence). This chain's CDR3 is CSARDPLLAGGTQYF. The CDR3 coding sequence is TGCAGTGCTAGAGATCCCTTACTAGCGGGGGGTACCCAGTACTTC.

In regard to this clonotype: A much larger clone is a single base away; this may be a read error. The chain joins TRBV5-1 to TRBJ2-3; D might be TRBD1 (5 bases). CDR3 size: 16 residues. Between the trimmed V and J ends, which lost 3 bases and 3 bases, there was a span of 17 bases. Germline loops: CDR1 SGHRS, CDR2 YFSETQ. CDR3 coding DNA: TGCGCCAGCAGCTACTCTCAGTACAGGCGGACAGATACGCAGTATTTT. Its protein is CASSYSQYRRTDTQYF.

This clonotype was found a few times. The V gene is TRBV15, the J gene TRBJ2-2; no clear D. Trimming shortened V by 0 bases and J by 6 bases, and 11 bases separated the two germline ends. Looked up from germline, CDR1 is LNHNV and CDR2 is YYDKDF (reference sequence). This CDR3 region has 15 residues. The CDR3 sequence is CATSRDTSSAGELFF. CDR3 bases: TGTGCCACCAGCAGAGATACGAGTTCAGCCGGGGAGCTGTTTTTT.

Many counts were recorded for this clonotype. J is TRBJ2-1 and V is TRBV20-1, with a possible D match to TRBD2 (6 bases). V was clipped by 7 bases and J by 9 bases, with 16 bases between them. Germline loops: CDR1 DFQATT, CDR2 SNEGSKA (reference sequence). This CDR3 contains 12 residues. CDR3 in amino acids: CSVDGGLTEQFF. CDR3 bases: TGCAGTGTAGACGGAGGGTTAACTGAGCAGTTCTTC.

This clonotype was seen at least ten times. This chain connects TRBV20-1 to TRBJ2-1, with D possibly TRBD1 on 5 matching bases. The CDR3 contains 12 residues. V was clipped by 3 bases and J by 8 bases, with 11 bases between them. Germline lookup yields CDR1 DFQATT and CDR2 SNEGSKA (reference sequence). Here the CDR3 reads CSASGRADEQFF. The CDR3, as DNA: TGCAGTGCTAGTGGCAGGGCCGATGAGCAGTTCTTC.

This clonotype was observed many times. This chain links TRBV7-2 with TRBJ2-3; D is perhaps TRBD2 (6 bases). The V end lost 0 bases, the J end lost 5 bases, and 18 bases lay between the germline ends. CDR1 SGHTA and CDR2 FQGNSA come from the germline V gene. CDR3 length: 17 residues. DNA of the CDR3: TGTGCCAGCAGCTTAGCTAGCGGCCGAGGAACCTTAGATACGCAGTATTTT. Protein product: CASSLASGRGTLDTQYF. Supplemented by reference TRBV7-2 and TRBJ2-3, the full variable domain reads GAGVSQSPSNKVTEKGKDVELRCDPISGHTALYWYRQSLGQGLEFLIYFQGNSAPDKSGLPSDRFSAERTGGSVSTLTIQRTQQEDSAVYLCASSLASGRGTLDTQYFGPGTRLTVL.

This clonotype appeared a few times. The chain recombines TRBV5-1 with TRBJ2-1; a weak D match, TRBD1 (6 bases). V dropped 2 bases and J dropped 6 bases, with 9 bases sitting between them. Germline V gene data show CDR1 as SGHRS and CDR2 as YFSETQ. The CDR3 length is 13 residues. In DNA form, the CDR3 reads TGCGCCAGCAGCTTCACAGGGCCCAATGAGCAGTTCTTC. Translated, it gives CASSFTGPNEQFF.

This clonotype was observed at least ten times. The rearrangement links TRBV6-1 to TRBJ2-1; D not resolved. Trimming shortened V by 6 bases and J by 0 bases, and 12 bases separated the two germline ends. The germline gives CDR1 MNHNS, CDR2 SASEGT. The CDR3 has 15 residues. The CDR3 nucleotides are TGTGCCAGCAGGGATACTGGTTACTCCTACAATGAGCAGTTCTTC. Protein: CASRDTGYSYNEQFF.

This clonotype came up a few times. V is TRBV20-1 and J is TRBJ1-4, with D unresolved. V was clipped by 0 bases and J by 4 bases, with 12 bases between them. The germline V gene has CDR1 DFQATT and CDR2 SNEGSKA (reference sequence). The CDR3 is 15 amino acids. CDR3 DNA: TGCAGTGCTAGAGATTTTTCGGACTATAATGAAAAACTGTTTTTT. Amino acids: CSARDFSDYNEKLFF.

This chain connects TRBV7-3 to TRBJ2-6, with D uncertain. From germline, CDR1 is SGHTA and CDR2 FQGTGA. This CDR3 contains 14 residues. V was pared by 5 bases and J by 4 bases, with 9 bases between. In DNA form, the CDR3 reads TGTGCCAGCAGCGTAGGGTGGGGGGCCAACGTCCTGACTTTC. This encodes CASSVGWGANVLTF.

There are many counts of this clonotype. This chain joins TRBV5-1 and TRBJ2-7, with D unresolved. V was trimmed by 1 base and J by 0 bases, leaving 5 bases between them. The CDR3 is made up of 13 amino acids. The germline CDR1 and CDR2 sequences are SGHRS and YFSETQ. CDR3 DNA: TGCGCCAGCAGCTTGAAGAGCTCCTACGAGCAGTACTTC. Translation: CASSLKSSYEQYF. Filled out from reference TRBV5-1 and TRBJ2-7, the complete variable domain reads KAGVTQTPRYLIKTRGQQVTLSCSPISGHRSVSWYQQTPGQGLQFLFEYFSETQRNKGNFPGRFSGRQFSNSRSEMNVSTLELGDSALYLCASSLKSSYEQYFGPGTRLTVT.

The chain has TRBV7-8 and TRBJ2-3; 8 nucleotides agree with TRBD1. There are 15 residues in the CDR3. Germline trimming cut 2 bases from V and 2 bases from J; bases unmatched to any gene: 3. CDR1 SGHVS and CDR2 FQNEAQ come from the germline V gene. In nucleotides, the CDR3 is TGTGCCAGCAGCTTATGGACAGGGAACACAGATACGCAGTATTTT. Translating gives CASSLWTGNTDTQYF.

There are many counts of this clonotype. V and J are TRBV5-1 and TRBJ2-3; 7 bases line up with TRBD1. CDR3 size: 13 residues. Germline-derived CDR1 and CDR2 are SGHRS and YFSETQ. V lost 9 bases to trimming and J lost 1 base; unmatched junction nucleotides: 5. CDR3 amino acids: CATRTGGTDTQYF. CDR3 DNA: TGCGCCACCCGGACAGGCGGCACAGATACGCAGTATTTT.

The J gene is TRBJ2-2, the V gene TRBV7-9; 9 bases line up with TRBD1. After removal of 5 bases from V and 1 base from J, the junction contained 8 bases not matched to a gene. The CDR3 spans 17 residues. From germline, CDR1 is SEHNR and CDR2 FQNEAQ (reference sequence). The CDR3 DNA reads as TGTGCCAGCAGCCCAACAGGGGGCTTATTGAACACCGGGGAGCTGTTTTTT. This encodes CASSPTGGLLNTGELFF. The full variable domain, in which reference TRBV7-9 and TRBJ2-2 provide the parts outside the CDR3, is DTGVSQNPRHKITKRGQNVTFRCDPISEHNRLYWYRQTLGQGPEFLTYFQNEAQLEKSRLLSDRFSAERPKGSFSTLEIQRTEQGDSAMYLCASSPTGGLLNTGELFFGEGSRLTVL.

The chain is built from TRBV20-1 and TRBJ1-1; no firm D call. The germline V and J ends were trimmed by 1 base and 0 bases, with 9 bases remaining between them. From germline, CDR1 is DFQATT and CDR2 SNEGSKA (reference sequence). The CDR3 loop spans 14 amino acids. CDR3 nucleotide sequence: TGCAGTGCTAGAGTCGCGGGCATGAACACTGAAGCTTTCTTT. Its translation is CSARVAGMNTEAFF.

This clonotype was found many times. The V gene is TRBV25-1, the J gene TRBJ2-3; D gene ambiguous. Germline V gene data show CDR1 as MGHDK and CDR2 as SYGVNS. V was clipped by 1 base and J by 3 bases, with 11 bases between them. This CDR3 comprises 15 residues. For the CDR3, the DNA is TGTGCCAGCAGTGAATTGGGCAGAAAGACAGATACGCAGTATTTT. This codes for CASSELGRKTDTQYF.

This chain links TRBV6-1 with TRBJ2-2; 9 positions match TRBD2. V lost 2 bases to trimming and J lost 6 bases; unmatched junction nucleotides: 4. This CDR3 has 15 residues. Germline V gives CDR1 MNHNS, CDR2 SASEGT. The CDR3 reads CASSELAGRPGELFF. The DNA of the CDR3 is TGTGCCAGCAGTGAACTAGCGGGACGTCCCGGGGAGCTGTTTTTT.

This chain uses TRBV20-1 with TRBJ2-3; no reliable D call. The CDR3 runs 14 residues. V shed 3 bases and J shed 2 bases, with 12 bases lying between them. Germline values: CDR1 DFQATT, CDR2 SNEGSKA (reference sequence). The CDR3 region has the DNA TGCAGTGCTAGCCTAGTATGGGTCACAGATACGCAGTATTTT. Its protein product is CSASLVWVTDTQYF.